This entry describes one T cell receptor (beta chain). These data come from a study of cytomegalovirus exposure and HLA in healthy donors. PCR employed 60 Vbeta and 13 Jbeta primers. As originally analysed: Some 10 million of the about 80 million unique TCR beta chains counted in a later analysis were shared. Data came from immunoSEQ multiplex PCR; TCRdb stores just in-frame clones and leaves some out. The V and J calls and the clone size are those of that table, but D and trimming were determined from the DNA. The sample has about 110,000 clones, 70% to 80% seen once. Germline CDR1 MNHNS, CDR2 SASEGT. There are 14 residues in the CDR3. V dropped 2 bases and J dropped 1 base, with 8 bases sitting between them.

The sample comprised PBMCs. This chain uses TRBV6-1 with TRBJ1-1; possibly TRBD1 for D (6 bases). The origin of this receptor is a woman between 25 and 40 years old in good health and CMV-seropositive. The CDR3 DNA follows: TGTGCCAGCAGTGAAAGGGGGGGGAACACTGAAGCTTTCTTT. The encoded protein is CASSERGGNTEAFF.